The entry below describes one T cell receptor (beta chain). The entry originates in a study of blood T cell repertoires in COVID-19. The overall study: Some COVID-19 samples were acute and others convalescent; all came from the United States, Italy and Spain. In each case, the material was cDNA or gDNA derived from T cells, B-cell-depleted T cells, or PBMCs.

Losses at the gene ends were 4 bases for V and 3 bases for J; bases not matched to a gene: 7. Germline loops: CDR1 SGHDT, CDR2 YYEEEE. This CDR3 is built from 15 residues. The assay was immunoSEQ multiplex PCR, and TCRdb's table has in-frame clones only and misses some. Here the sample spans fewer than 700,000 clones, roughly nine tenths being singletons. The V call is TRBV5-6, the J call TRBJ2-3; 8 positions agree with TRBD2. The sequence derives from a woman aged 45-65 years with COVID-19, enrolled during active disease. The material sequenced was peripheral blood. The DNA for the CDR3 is TGTGCCAGCAGCGGAATAGCGGGGCTAACAGATACGCAGTATTTT. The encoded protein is CASSGIAGLTDTQYF.